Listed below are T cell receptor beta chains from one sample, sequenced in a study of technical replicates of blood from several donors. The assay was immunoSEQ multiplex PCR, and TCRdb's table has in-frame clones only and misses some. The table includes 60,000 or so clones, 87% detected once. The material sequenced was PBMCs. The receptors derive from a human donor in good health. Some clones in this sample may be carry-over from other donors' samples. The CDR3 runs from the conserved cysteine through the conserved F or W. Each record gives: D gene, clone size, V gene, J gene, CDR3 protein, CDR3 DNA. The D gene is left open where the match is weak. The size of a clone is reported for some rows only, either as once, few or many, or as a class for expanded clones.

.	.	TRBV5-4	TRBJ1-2	CASTSLDIGYGYTF	TGTGCCAGCACTTCCCTGGACATTGGGTATGGCTACACCTTC
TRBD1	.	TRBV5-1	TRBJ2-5	CASSLYGTEKETQYF	TGCGCCAGCAGCCTCTATGGGACAGAAAAAGAGACCCAGTACTTC
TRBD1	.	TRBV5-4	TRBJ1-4	CASSSSTGDTNEKLFF	TGTGCCAGCAGCTCAAGTACAGGGGACACTAATGAAAAACTGTTTTTT
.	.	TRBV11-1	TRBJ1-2	CASSLEGPRNYGYTF	TGTGCCAGCAGCTTAGAAGGTCCGCGGAACTATGGCTACACCTTC
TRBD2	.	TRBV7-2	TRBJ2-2	CASSLLAGGGANTGELFF	TGTGCCAGCAGCTTATTAGCGGGAGGGGGAGCGAACACCGGGGAGCTGTTTTTT
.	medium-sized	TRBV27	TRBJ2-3	CASSPYFQGPDTQYF	TGTGCCAGCAGTCCATACTTCCAGGGTCCAGATACGCAGTATTTT
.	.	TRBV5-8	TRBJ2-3	CASSSLTSTDTQYF	TGTGCCAGCAGCTCCCTAACTAGCACAGATACGCAGTATTTT
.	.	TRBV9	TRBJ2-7	CASSVEGSGSYEQYF	TGTGCCAGCAGCGTAGAGGGTAGCGGCTCCTACGAGCAGTACTTC
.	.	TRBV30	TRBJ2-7	CAWEMIPSYEQYF	TGTGCCTGGGAGATGATCCCCTCCTACGAGCAGTACTTC
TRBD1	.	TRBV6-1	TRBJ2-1	CASRPHGTGGDEQFF	TGTGCCAGCAGACCCCATGGGACAGGGGGCGATGAGCAGTTCTTC
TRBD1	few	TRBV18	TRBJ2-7	CASSPGTGRHEQYF	TGTGCCAGCTCACCCGGGACAGGGCGTCACGAGCAGTACTTC
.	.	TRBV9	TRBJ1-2	CASSVEGYGYTF	TGTGCCAGCAGCGTGGAGGGCTATGGCTACACCTTC
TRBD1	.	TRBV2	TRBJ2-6	CASRTGNSGANVLTF	TGTGCCAGCAGGACAGGGAACTCTGGGGCCAACGTCCTGACTTTC
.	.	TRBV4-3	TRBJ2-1	CASSQDPGFDEQFF	TGCGCCAGCAGCCAAGATCCAGGGTTCGATGAGCAGTTCTTC
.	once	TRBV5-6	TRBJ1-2	CASRSDSYGYTF	TGTGCCAGCAGATCGGACAGCTATGGCTACACCTTC
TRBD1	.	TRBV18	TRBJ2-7	CASSPGQGETYEQYF	TGTGCCAGCTCTCCTGGACAGGGGGAAACCTACGAGCAGTACTTC
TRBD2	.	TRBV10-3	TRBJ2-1	CAITPSGSYEQFF	TGTGCCATCACGCCTAGCGGGAGCTATGAGCAGTTCTTC
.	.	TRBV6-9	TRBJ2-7	CASRYEQYF	TGTGCCAGCCGGTACGAGCAGTACTTC
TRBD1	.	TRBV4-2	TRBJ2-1	CASSQTTGGGEQFF	TGTGCCAGCAGCCAAACGACAGGGGGAGGTGAGCAGTTCTTC
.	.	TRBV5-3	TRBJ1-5	CARSPPGGSNQPQHF	TGTGCCAGAAGTCCCCCGGGAGGGAGCAATCAGCCCCAGCATTTT
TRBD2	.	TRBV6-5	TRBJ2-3	CASSPGRAGADTQYF	TGTGCCAGCAGTCCCGGGAGGGCCGGCGCAGATACGCAGTATTTT
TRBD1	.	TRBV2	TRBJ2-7	CAGTGTAAYEQYF	TGTGCCGGAACCGGGACAGCAGCCTACGAGCAGTACTTC
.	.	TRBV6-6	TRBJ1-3	CASSYGGAGNTIYF	TGTGCCAGCAGTTACGGGGGGGCTGGAAACACCATATATTTT
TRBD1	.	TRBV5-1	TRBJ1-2	CASSLGQGAMGYTF	TGCGCCAGCAGCTTGGGACAGGGGGCGATGGGCTACACCTTC